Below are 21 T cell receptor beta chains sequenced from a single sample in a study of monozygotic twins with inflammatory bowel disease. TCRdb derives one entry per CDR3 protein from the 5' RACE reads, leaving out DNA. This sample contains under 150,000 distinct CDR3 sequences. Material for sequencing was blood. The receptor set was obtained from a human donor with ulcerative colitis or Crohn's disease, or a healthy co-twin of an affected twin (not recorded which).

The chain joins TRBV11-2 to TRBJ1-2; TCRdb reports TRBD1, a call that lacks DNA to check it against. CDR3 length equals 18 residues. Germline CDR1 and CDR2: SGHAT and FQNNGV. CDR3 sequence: CASSNPRDPIVANYGYTF.

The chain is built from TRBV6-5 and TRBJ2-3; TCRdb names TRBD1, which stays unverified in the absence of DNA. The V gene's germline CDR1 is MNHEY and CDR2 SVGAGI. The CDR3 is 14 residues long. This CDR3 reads CASSYGGFTDTQYF.

The CDR3 protein is CASSRTWGTEAFF. The rearrangement joins TRBV6-2 or TRBV6-3 to TRBJ1-1. Germline CDR1 reads MNHEY; CDR2 reads SVGEGT. The CDR3 has 13 amino acids.

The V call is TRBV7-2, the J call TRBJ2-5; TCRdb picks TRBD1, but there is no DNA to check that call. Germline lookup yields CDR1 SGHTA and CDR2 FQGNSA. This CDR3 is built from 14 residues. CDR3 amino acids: CASSSAGIRETQYF.

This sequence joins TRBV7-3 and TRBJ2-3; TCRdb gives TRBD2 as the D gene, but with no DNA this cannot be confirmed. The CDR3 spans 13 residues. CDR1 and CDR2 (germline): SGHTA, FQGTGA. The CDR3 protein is CASSLALTDTQYF. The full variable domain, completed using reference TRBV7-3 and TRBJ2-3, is GAGVSQTPSNKVTEKGKYVELRCDPISGHTALYWYRQSLGQGPEFLIYFQGTGAADDSGLPNDRFFAVRPEGSVSTLKIQRTERGDSAVYLCASSLALTDTQYFGPGTRLTVL.

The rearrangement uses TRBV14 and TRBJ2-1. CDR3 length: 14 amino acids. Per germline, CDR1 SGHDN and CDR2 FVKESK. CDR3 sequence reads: CASSQDPVDNEQFF.

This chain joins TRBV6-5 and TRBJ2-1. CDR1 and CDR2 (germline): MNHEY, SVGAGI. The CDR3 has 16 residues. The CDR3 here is CASSWGSASSYNEQFF.

This chain's CDR3 is CASSQDRGGSYNEQFF. J is TRBJ2-1 and V is TRBV4-2; TCRdb selects TRBD1, and the lack of DNA leaves this call unchecked. Germline-derived CDR1 and CDR2 are LGHNA and YNFKEQ. There are 16 residues in the CDR3.

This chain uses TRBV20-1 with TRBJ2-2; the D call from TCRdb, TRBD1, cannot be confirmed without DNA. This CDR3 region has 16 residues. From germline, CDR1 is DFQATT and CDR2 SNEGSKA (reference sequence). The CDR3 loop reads CSARRTGATNTGELFF.

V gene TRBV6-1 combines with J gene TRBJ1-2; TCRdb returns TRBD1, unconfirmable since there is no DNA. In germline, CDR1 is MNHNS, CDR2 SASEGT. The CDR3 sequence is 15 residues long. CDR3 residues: CASSEAARQGLGYTF.

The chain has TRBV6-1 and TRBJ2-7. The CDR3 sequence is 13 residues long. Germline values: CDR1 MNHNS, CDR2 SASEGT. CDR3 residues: CASSDTPTYEQYF.

The CDR3 region is CASRFKGVETQYF. The J gene is TRBJ2-5, the V gene TRBV5-6; no DNA is available, so the TRBD1 call from TCRdb remains unchecked. Germline lookup yields CDR1 SGHDT and CDR2 YYEEEE. The length of the CDR3 is 13 residues.

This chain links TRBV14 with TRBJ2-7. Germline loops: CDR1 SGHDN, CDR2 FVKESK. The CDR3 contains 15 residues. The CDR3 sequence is CASSQDRSRYYEQYF.

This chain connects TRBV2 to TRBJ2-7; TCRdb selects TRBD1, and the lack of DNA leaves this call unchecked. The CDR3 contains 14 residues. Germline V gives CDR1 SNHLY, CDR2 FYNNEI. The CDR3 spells CASSDRGKVYEQYF.

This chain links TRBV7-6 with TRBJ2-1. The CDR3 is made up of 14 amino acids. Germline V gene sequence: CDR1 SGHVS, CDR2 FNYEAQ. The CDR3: CASSLRDYYNEQFF.

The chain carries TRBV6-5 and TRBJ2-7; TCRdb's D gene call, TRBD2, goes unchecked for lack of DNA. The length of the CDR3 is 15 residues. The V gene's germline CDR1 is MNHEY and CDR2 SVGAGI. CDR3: CASSSSWGGRNEQYF.

The CDR3 sequence: CASSSRTGLSGANVLTF. This sequence joins TRBV5-1 and TRBJ2-6; TCRdb's D call of TRBD1 is untestable without DNA. The CDR3 runs to 17 residues. Germline V gene data show CDR1 as SGHRS and CDR2 as YFSETQ. The variable domain in full, with the rest retrieved from reference TRBV5-1 and TRBJ2-6, is KAGVTQTPRYLIKTRGQQVTLSCSPISGHRSVSWYQQTPGQGLQFLFEYFSETQRNKGNFPGRFSGRQFSNSRSEMNVSTLELGDSALYLCASSSRTGLSGANVLTFGAGSRLTVL.

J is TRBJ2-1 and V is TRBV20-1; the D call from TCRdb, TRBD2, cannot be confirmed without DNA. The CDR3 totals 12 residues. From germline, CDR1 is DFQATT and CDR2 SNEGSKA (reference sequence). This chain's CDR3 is CSARAGGNEQFF.

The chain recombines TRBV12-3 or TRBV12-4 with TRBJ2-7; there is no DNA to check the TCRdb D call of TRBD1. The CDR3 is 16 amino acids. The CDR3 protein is CASSPRGTRSSYEQYF.

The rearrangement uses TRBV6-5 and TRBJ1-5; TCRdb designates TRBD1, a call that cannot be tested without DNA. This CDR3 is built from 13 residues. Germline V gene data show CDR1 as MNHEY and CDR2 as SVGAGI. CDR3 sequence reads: CASAGQINQPQHF.

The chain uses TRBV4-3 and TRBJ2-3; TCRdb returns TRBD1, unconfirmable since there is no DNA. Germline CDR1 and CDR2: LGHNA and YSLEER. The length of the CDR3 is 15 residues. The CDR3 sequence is CASSHPRTGADTQYF.